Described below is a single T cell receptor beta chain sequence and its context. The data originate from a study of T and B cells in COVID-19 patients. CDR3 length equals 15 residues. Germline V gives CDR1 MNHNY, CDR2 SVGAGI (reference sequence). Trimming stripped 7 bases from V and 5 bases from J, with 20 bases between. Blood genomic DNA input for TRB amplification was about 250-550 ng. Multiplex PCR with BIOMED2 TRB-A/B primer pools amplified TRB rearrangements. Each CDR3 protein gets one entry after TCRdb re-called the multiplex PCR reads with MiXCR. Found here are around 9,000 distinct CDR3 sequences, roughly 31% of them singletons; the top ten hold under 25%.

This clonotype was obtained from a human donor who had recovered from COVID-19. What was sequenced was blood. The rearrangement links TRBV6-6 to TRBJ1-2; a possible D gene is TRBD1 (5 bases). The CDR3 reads CASTTTAGTLYGYTF. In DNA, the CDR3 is TGTGCCAGCACTACTACCGCCGGGACCTTATATGGCTACACCTTC.